This T cell receptor beta chain was identified during a study of T cell responses to AZD1222 COVID-19 vaccine. Study results and caveats: Spike-specific TCR breadth and depth were elevated following two AZD1222 doses. The donors showed a predominance of white British ancestry and of females, with possible underestimation of clonal diversity.

Sequencing was performed with immunoSEQ multiplex PCR; in TCRdb, only in-frame clones are kept and a portion is missing. This sample has 130,000 to 150,000 clones; approximately 91% occur once, and the top ten carry around 1.8%. Concerning this clone itself: The antigen is unknown.

Between the trimmed V and J ends, which lost 0 bases and 4 bases, there was a span of 6 bases. Germline V lookup: CDR1 MNHEY, CDR2 SMNVEV (reference sequence). The CDR3 totals 14 residues. The chain couples TRBV27 to TRBJ2-2; D gene uncertain. Material: peripheral blood, obtained 28 days after the second AZD1222 dose. The source is an adult who received the AZD1222 COVID-19 vaccine. The CDR3 bases are TGTGCCAGCAGTTTATCTAGACTCACCGGGGAGCTGTTTTTT. Its translation: CASSLSRLTGELFF.